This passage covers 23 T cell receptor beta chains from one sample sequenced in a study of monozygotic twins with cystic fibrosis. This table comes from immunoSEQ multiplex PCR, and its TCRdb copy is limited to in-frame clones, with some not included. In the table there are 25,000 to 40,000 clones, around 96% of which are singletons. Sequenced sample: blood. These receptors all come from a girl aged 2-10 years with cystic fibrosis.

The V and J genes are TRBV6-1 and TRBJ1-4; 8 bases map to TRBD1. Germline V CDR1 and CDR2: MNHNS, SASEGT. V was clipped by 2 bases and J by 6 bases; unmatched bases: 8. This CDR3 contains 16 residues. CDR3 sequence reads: CASSEQGAGLDEKLFF. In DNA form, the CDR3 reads TGTGCCAGCAGTGAACAGGGGGCCGGGCTAGATGAAAAACTGTTTTTT.

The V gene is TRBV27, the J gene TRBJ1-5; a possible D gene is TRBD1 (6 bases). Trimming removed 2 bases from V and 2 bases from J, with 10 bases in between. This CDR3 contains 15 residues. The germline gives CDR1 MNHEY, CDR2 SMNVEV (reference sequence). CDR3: CASSLQGYGNQPQHF. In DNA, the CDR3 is TGTGCCAGCAGTTTACAGGGGTATGGCAATCAGCCCCAGCATTTT.

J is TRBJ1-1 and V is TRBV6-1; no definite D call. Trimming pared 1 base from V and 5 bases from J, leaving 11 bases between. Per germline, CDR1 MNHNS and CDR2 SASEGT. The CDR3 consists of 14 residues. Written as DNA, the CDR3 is TGTGCCAGCAGTGAAGGAGTGTTTGGGACTGAAGCTTTCTTT. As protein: CASSEGVFGTEAFF.

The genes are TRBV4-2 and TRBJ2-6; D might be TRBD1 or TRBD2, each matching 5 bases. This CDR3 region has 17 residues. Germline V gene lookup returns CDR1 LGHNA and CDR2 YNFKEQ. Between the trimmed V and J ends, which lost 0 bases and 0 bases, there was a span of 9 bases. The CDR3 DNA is TGTGCCAGCAGCCAAGAATGGGGGATCTCTGGGGCCAACGTCCTGACTTTC. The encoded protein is CASSQEWGISGANVLTF.

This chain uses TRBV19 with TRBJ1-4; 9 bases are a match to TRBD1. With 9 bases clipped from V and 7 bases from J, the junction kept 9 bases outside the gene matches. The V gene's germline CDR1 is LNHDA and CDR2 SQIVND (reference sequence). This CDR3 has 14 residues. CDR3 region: CASRTDRGGEKLFF. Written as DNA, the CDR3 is TGTGCCAGCCGAACGGACAGGGGTGGTGAAAAACTGTTTTTT.

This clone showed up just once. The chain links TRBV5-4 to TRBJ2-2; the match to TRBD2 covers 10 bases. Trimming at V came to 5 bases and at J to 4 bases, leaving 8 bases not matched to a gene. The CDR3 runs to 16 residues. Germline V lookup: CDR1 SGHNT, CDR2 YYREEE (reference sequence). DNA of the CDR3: TGTGCCAGCAGTACCCCCCTAGCGGGGGTCACCGGGGAGCTGTTTTTT. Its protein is CASSTPLAGVTGELFF.

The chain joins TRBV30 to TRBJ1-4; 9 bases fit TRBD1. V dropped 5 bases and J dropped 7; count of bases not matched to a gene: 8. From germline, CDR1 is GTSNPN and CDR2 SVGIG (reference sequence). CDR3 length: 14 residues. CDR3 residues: CAWGPGTGSEKLFF. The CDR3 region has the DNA TGTGCCTGGGGTCCCGGGACAGGGAGTGAAAAACTGTTTTTT.

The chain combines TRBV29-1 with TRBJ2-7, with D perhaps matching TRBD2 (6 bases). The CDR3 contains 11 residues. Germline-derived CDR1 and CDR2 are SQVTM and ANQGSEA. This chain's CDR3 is CRGTRGDEQYF. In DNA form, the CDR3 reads TGCAGGGGGACTCGTGGGGACGAGCAGTACTTC.

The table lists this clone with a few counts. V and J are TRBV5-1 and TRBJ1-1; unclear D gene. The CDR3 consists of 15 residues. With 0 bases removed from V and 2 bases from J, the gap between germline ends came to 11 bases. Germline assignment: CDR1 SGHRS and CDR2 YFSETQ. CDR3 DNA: TGCGCCAGCAGCTTGGCCGGGGTGGAAAACACTGAAGCTTTCTTT. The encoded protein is CASSLAGVENTEAFF.

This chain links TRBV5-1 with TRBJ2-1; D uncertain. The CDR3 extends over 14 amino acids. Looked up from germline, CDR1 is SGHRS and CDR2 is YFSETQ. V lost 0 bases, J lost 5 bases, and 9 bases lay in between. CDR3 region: CASSLVHLNNEQFF. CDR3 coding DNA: TGCGCCAGCAGCTTGGTACATCTCAACAATGAGCAGTTCTTC.

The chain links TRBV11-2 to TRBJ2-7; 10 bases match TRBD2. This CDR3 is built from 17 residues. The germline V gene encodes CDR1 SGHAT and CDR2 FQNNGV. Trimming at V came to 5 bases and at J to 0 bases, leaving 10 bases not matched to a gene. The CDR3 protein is CASSRPSGRLGSYEQYF. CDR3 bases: TGTGCCAGCAGCCGACCTAGCGGGAGATTAGGCTCCTACGAGCAGTACTTC.

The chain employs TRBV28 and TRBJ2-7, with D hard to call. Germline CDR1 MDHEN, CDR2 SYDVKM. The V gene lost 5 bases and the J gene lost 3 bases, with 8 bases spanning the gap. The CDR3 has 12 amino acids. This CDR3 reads CASSPTNYEQYF. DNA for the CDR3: TGTGCCAGCAGTCCGACCAACTACGAGCAGTACTTC.

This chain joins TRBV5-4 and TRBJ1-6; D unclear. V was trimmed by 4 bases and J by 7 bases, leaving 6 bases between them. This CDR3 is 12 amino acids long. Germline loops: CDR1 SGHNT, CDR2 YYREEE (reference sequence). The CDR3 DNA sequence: TGTGCCAGCAGCAAGGAGAATTCACCCCTCCACTTT. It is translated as CASSKENSPLHF.

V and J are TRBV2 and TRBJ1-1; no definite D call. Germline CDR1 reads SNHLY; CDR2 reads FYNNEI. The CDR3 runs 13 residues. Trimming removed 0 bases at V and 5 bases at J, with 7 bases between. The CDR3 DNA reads TGTGCCAGCAGTGAAGCCCGGGGAACTGAAGCTTTCTTT. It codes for CASSEARGTEAFF.

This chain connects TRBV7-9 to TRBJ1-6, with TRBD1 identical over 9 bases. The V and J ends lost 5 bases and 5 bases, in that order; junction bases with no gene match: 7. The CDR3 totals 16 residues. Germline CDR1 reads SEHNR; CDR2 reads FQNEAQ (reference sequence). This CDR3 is CASSAPGQGNNSPLHF. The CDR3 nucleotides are TGTGCCAGCAGCGCGCCGGGACAGGGTAATAATTCACCCCTCCACTTT.

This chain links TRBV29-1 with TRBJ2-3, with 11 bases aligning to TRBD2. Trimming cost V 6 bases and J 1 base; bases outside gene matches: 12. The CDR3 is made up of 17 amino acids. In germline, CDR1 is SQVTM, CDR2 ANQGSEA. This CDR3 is CSVELTSGSARTDTQYF. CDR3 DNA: TGCAGCGTCGAGCTAACTAGCGGGAGCGCACGCACAGATACGCAGTATTTT.

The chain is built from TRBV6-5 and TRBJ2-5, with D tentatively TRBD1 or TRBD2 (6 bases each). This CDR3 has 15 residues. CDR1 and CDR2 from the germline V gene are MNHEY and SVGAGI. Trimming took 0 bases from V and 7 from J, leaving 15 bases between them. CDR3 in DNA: TGTGCCAGCAGTTACTCTTTGACAGGAGGGGGGACCCAGTACTTC. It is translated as CASSYSLTGGGTQYF.

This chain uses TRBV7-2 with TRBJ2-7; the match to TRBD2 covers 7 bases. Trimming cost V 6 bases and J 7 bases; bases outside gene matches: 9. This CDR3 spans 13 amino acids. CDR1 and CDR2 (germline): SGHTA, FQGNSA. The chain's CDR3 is CASRPRDYTEQYF. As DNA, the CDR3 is TGTGCCAGCAGGCCAAGGGACTACACGGAGCAGTACTTC. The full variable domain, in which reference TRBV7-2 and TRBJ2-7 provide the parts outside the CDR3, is GAGVSQSPSNKVTEKGKDVELRCDPISGHTALYWYRQSLGQGLEFLIYFQGNSAPDKSGLPSDRFSAERTGGSVSTLTIQRTQQEDSAVYLCASRPRDYTEQYFGPGTRLTVT.

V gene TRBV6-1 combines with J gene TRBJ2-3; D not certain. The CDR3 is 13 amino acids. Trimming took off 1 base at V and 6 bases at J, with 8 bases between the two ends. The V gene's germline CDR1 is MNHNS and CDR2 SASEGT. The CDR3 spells CASSEEFRDTQYF. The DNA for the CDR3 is TGTGCCAGCAGTGAAGAGTTTCGGGATACGCAGTATTTT.

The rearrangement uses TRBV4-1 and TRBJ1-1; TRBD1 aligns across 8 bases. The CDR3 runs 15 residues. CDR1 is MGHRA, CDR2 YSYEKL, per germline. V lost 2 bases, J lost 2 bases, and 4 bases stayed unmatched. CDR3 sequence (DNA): TGCGCCAGCAGCCAACTGGGACAGGCAAACACTGAAGCTTTCTTT. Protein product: CASSQLGQANTEAFF.

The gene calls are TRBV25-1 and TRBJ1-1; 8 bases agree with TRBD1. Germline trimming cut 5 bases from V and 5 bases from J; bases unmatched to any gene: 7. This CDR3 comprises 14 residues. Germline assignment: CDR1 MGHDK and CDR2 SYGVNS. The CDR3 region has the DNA TGTGCCAGCAGTCCCCGGGACAGGCAGACTGAAGCTTTCTTT. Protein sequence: CASSPRDRQTEAFF.

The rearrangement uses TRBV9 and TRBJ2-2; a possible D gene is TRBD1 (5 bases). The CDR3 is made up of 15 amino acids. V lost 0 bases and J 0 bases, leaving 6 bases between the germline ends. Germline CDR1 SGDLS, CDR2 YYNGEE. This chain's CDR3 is CASSVGTTNTGELFF. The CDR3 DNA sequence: TGTGCCAGCAGCGTAGGGACAACGAACACCGGGGAGCTGTTTTTT.

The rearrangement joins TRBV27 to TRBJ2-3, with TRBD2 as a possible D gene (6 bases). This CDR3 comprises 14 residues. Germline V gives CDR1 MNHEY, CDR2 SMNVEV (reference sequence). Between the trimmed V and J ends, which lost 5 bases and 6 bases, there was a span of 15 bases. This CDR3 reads CASSPRDSGDTQYF. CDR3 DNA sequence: TGTGCCAGCAGTCCCCGGGACTCTGGGGATACGCAGTATTTT.